This T cell receptor beta chain was recovered during a study of T cell repertoires in cytomegalovirus infection (dated by TCRdb to the late 2010s). The study in broad terms: Alongside well-studied HLA-B-restricted epitopes, the peptide stimulations were aimed at recently identified HLA-C-restricted CMV epitopes, whose presentation resists viral immunomodulation. Donor HLA type was relevant to the analysis, as public TCR beta signatures indicated carriage of CMV infection together with the matching HLA type.

Notes on this clonotype: Which antigen it targets is not known. Nothing much larger sits one base from this clone, and base qualities are not available.

These reads were obtained on an Illumina HiSeq 1500. Using fastp trimming at Q25 and MiXCR clonotype assembly, TCRdb reanalyzed the public sequencing data and kept in-frame beta chains. Duplicate CDR3 protein sequences are folded into a single record with the most common DNA and genes. Across this sample there are 110,000 to 150,000 distinct CDR3 sequences, with about 31% seen only once. Of the sample, roughly 47% falls within the top ten clones. Sample treatment or condition, as interpreted from the label and publication: in vitro stimulation with specific CMV peptide epitopes to enrich CMV-specific T cells. What the research found in general, with its limitations: In the ex vivo response, HLA-C-restricted CMV-specific TCR beta clonotypes were dominant, and in two of eight donors the single most frequent clonotype came from this HLA-C-restricted group. Cumulative frequency of public TCR beta family members discriminated carriers of CMV infection plus the relevant HLA type in this cohort and an independent approximately 350-donor cohort.

Measured from the cysteine to the phenylalanine, the CDR3 is 16 residues long. Solely the CDR3 DNA is kept, with 48 bases framed from the first base. A distance of 16 bases separates the germline ends of V and J, which lose 3 bases and 2 bases respectively. As encoded in the germline V gene, CDR1 is SGDLS while CDR2 is YYNGEE. The origin of this receptor is a human donor in good health (CMV status not recorded). Some clones in this sample may be carry-over from other donors' samples. Sequencing used CD8+ T cells from cultured PBMCs, obtained from culture after CMV antigen stimulation. This sequence uses TRBV9 and TRBJ2-3, and perhaps TRBD1 as D gene, on 5 matching bases. The DNA sequence follows: TGTGCCAGCAGCGAGAGAACAGGAGTTGCCACAGATACGCAGTATTTT. This translates into CASSERTGVATDTQYF.